This is a list of T cell receptor beta chains from one sample in a study of T-cell memory formation after mild COVID-19. Each CDR3 protein is one row after TCRdb ran MiXCR on the 5' RACE reads. Found here are some 310,000 distinct CDR3 sequences, less than 25% of them singletons; the top ten hold 20% to 25%. The sample taken for sequencing was PBMCs or a T cell subset sorted from them (not recorded which). These receptors all come from a man younger than 30 who had mild COVID-19 (a few samples of this study predate the infection). Cell type and time point are not known. CDR3s include the opening cysteine and the closing phenylalanine or tryptophan. D genes are given only for firm matches. The size entry is marked missing in some rows and otherwise reads once, few, many or a size class.

j_gene: TRBJ1-6; d_gene: .; abundance: few; v_gene: TRBV5-1; CDR3aa: CASSLGGFSPLHF; CDR3nt: TGCGCCAGCAGCTTGGGGGGATTTTCACCCCTCCACTTT
j_gene: TRBJ2-5; d_gene: .; abundance: .; v_gene: TRBV12-3/TRBV12-4; CDR3aa: CASSLQRGWETQYF; CDR3nt: TGTGCCAGCAGTTTACAAAGGGGCTGGGAGACCCAGTACTTC
j_gene: TRBJ1-3; d_gene: .; abundance: few; v_gene: TRBV2; CDR3aa: CASYGPGHHSGNTIYF; CDR3nt: TGTGCCAGCTACGGACCGGGACACCACTCTGGAAACACCATATATTTT
j_gene: TRBJ2-1; d_gene: TRBD1; abundance: .; v_gene: TRBV6-6; CDR3aa: CASSPRDRRSYNEQFF; CDR3nt: TGTGCCAGCAGTCCCCGGGACAGGAGGTCCTACAATGAGCAGTTCTTC
j_gene: TRBJ1-6; d_gene: TRBD1; abundance: .; v_gene: TRBV4-3; CDR3aa: CASSQGGQGSSPLHF; CDR3nt: TGCGCCAGCAGCCAGGGGGGACAGGGGAGTTCACCCCTCCACTTT
j_gene: TRBJ1-6; d_gene: .; abundance: few; v_gene: TRBV5-1; CDR3aa: CASSRDRNYSPLHF; CDR3nt: TGCGCCAGCAGCCGAGACAGGAACTATTCACCCCTCCACTTT
j_gene: TRBJ1-1; d_gene: .; abundance: .; v_gene: TRBV7-9; CDR3aa: CASSLGAIMNTEAFF; CDR3nt: TGTGCCAGCAGCCTAGGGGCAATCATGAACACTGAAGCTTTCTTT
j_gene: TRBJ1-1; d_gene: .; abundance: .; v_gene: TRBV9; CDR3aa: CASSEWTANTEAFF; CDR3nt: TGTGCCAGCAGCGAATGGACGGCGAACACTGAAGCTTTCTTT
j_gene: TRBJ2-3; d_gene: TRBD2; abundance: few; v_gene: TRBV10-3; CDR3aa: CAISLTGTSGADTQYF; CDR3nt: TGTGCCATCAGTTTAACCGGGACTAGCGGGGCAGATACGCAGTATTTT
j_gene: TRBJ2-1; d_gene: TRBD1; abundance: .; v_gene: TRBV7-6; CDR3aa: CASSPPGQYNEQFF; CDR3nt: TGTGCCAGCAGTCCTCCGGGACAGTACAATGAGCAGTTCTTC
j_gene: TRBJ2-2; d_gene: TRBD1; abundance: few; v_gene: TRBV24-1; CDR3aa: CATSDFKGPPGGGELFF; CDR3nt: TGTGCCACCAGTGATTTCAAGGGACCCCCAGGGGGCGGGGAGCTGTTTTTT
j_gene: TRBJ2-4; d_gene: .; abundance: many; v_gene: TRBV7-8; CDR3aa: CASNLGTRREALIGNIQYF; CDR3nt: TGTGCCAGCAACTTAGGGACACGACGGGAGGCTTTGATCGGGAACATTCAGTACTTC
j_gene: TRBJ2-1; d_gene: .; abundance: few; v_gene: TRBV5-1; CDR3aa: CASSYPNSYNEQFF; CDR3nt: TGCGCCAGCAGCTACCCCAACTCCTACAATGAGCAGTTCTTC
j_gene: TRBJ2-3; d_gene: TRBD2; abundance: few; v_gene: TRBV4-3; CDR3aa: CASSAMRGGTDTQYF; CDR3nt: TGCGCCAGCAGCGCTATGCGGGGGGGCACAGATACGCAGTATTTT
j_gene: TRBJ2-1; d_gene: TRBD2; abundance: many; v_gene: TRBV4-1; CDR3aa: CASSQDGTSGGEEQFF; CDR3nt: TGCGCCAGCAGCCAAGATGGAACTAGCGGGGGGGAGGAGCAGTTCTTC
j_gene: TRBJ1-1; d_gene: .; abundance: .; v_gene: TRBV20-1; CDR3aa: CSSRARGLMNTEAFF; CDR3nt: TGCAGTTCTAGAGCCAGGGGACTCATGAACACTGAAGCTTTCTTT
j_gene: TRBJ2-3; d_gene: .; abundance: .; v_gene: TRBV2; CDR3aa: CASTSDLTDTQYF; CDR3nt: TGTGCCAGCACCTCGGACCTCACAGATACGCAGTATTTT
j_gene: TRBJ2-3; d_gene: .; abundance: few; v_gene: TRBV5-1; CDR3aa: CASSAGTDSSTDTQYF; CDR3nt: TGCGCCAGCAGCGCCGGGACGGATAGCAGCACAGATACGCAGTATTTT
j_gene: TRBJ2-7; d_gene: .; abundance: few; v_gene: TRBV7-2; CDR3aa: CASSSGPGIQYF; CDR3nt: TGTGCCAGCAGCTCGGGCCCCGGGATTCAGTACTTC
j_gene: TRBJ2-2; d_gene: TRBD2; abundance: few; v_gene: TRBV7-2; CDR3aa: CASTSGGAAGELFF; CDR3nt: TGTGCCAGCACCAGCGGGGGGGCTGCCGGGGAGCTGTTTTTT
j_gene: TRBJ2-2; d_gene: .; abundance: .; v_gene: TRBV20-1; CDR3aa: CSARGLLGGANTGELFF; CDR3nt: TGCAGTGCTAGAGGCCTTCTTGGGGGAGCTAACACCGGGGAGCTGTTTTTT
j_gene: TRBJ2-2; d_gene: .; abundance: few; v_gene: TRBV7-9; CDR3aa: CASSGERDANTGELFF; CDR3nt: TGTGCCAGCAGCGGTGAGAGGGACGCGAACACCGGGGAGCTGTTTTTT
j_gene: TRBJ2-7; d_gene: TRBD2; abundance: few; v_gene: TRBV18; CDR3aa: CASSPGTSGGNEQYF; CDR3nt: TGTGCCAGCTCACCCGGGACTAGCGGGGGGAACGAGCAGTACTTC
j_gene: TRBJ1-1; d_gene: .; abundance: .; v_gene: TRBV9; CDR3aa: CASSVDGQPSGTEAFF; CDR3nt: TGTGCCAGCAGCGTAGATGGTCAACCGTCGGGAACTGAAGCTTTCTTT
j_gene: TRBJ1-5; d_gene: .; abundance: .; v_gene: TRBV6-4; CDR3aa: CASSDSGSNQPQHF; CDR3nt: TGTGCCAGCAGTGATTCAGGGTCAAATCAGCCCCAGCATTTT
j_gene: TRBJ2-4; d_gene: .; abundance: .; v_gene: TRBV20-1; CDR3aa: CSVQKTVAKNIQYF; CDR3nt: TGCAGTGTCCAAAAAACCGTAGCCAAAAACATTCAGTACTTC
j_gene: TRBJ2-2; d_gene: .; abundance: .; v_gene: TRBV7-9; CDR3aa: CASPLGQSETGELFF; CDR3nt: TGTGCCAGCCCCTTGGGGCAATCCGAAACCGGGGAGCTGTTTTTT
j_gene: TRBJ1-1; d_gene: .; abundance: few; v_gene: TRBV4-2; CDR3aa: CASSPGHSVNTEAFF; CDR3nt: TGTGCCAGCAGCCCCGGGCACAGTGTGAACACTGAAGCTTTCTTT
j_gene: TRBJ1-1; d_gene: TRBD1; abundance: .; v_gene: TRBV6-1; CDR3aa: CASSGIPTGQVGGYTEAFF; CDR3nt: TGTGCCAGCAGTGGCATTCCTACGGGACAGGTCGGGGGGTACACTGAAGCTTTCTTT
j_gene: TRBJ2-5; d_gene: .; abundance: .; v_gene: TRBV7-3; CDR3aa: CASSPSGAVGETQYF; CDR3nt: TGTGCCAGCAGCCCTAGTGGGGCTGTGGGGGAGACCCAGTACTTC
j_gene: TRBJ2-3; d_gene: TRBD2; abundance: .; v_gene: TRBV6-6; CDR3aa: CASLIAGGDTQYF; CDR3nt: TGTGCCAGCTTGATCGCGGGGGGGGATACGCAGTATTTT
j_gene: TRBJ2-1; d_gene: TRBD1; abundance: few; v_gene: TRBV7-6; CDR3aa: CASSNRDRLYNEQFF; CDR3nt: TGTGCCAGCAGTAACCGGGACAGACTTTACAATGAGCAGTTCTTC
j_gene: TRBJ2-1; d_gene: .; abundance: few; v_gene: TRBV11-2; CDR3aa: CASSPRDILWNEQFF; CDR3nt: TGTGCCAGCAGCCCTCGGGACATCCTGTGGAATGAGCAGTTCTTC
j_gene: TRBJ2-6; d_gene: .; abundance: few; v_gene: TRBV5-1; CDR3aa: CASSLAAQGFSGANVLTF; CDR3nt: TGCGCCAGCAGCTTGGCCGCGCAGGGATTCTCTGGGGCCAACGTCCTGACTTTC
j_gene: TRBJ2-5; d_gene: .; abundance: few; v_gene: TRBV5-1; CDR3aa: CASSLGSRGQETQYF; CDR3nt: TGCGCCAGCAGCTTGGGGTCAAGAGGGCAAGAGACCCAGTACTTC
j_gene: TRBJ2-6; d_gene: .; abundance: .; v_gene: TRBV30; CDR3aa: CAWSVAGANVLTF; CDR3nt: TGTGCCTGGAGTGTTGCTGGGGCCAACGTCCTGACTTTC
j_gene: TRBJ2-3; d_gene: .; abundance: many; v_gene: TRBV12-3/TRBV12-4; CDR3aa: CASSPGGSTDTQYF; CDR3nt: TGTGCCAGCAGTCCCGGCGGGAGCACAGATACGCAGTATTTT
j_gene: TRBJ1-6; d_gene: TRBD1; abundance: many; v_gene: TRBV25-1; CDR3aa: CASSEAGQPSSPLHF; CDR3nt: TGTGCCAGCAGTGAAGCGGGACAGCCAAGTTCACCCCTCCACTTT
j_gene: TRBJ1-2; d_gene: .; abundance: few; v_gene: TRBV7-2; CDR3aa: CASSLVRGSGGTF; CDR3nt: TGTGCCAGCAGCTTAGTGAGAGGCTCTGGGGGGACCTTC
j_gene: TRBJ1-6; d_gene: .; abundance: many; v_gene: TRBV7-2; CDR3aa: CASSSDYSPLHF; CDR3nt: TGTGCCAGCAGCTCTGACTACTCACCCCTCCACTTT
j_gene: TRBJ2-7; d_gene: .; abundance: .; v_gene: TRBV7-2; CDR3aa: CASSTDRGGEQYF; CDR3nt: TGTGCCAGCAGCACGGACAGAGGCGGCGAGCAGTACTTC
j_gene: TRBJ2-3; d_gene: .; abundance: many; v_gene: TRBV5-5; CDR3aa: CASSLVPSLGDTQYF; CDR3nt: TGTGCCAGCAGCTTGGTCCCTAGTCTTGGAGATACGCAGTATTTT
j_gene: TRBJ2-5; d_gene: .; abundance: .; v_gene: TRBV11-1; CDR3aa: CASSFYRSETQYF; CDR3nt: TGTGCCAGCAGCTTCTACCGGTCGGAGACCCAGTACTTC
j_gene: TRBJ2-1; d_gene: .; abundance: .; v_gene: TRBV12-3/TRBV12-4; CDR3aa: CASSLASGRSDEQFF; CDR3nt: TGTGCCAGCAGTTTAGCTTCCGGTAGAAGCGATGAGCAGTTCTTC
j_gene: TRBJ1-2; d_gene: .; abundance: few; v_gene: TRBV7-2; CDR3aa: CASSPQGLLHLNYGYTF; CDR3nt: TGTGCCAGCAGCCCTCAGGGCCTCCTTCACCTTAACTATGGCTACACCTTC